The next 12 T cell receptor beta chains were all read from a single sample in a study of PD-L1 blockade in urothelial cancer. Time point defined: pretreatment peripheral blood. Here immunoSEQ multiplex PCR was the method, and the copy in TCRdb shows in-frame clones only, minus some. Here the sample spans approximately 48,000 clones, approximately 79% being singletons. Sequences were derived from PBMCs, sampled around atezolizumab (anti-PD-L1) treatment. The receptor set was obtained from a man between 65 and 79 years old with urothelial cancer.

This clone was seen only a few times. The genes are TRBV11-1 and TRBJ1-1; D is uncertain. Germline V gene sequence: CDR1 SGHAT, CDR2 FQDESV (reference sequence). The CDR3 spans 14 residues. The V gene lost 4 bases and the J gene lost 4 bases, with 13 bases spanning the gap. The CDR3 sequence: CASSSFVQITEAFF. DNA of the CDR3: TGTGCCAGCAGCTCCTTCGTCCAGATCACTGAAGCTTTCTTT.

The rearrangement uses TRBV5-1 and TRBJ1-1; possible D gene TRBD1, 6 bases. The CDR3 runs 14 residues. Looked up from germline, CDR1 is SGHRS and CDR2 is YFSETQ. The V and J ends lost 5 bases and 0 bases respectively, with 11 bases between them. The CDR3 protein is CASRAGVLNTEAFF. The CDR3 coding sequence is TGCGCCAGCAGGGCAGGGGTTCTGAACACTGAAGCTTTCTTT.

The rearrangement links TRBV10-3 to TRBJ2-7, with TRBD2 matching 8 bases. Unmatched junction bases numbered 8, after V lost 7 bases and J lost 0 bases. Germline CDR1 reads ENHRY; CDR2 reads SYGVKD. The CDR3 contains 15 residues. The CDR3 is CAIKGLAGSSYEQYF. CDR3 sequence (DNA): TGTGCCATCAAAGGACTAGCCGGGAGCTCCTACGAGCAGTACTTC.

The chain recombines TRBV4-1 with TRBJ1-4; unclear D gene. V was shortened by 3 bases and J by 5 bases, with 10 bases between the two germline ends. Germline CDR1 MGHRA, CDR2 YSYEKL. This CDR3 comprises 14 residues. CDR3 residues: CASSQRGLNEKLFF. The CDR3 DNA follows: TGCGCCAGCAGCCAGCGAGGGTTAAATGAAAAACTGTTTTTT.

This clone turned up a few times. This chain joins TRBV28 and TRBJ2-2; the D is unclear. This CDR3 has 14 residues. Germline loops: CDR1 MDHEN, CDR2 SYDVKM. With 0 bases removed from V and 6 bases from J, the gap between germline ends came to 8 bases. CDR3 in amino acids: CASSLWSTPGELFF. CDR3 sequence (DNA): TGTGCCAGCAGTTTATGGAGTACTCCCGGGGAGCTGTTTTTT.

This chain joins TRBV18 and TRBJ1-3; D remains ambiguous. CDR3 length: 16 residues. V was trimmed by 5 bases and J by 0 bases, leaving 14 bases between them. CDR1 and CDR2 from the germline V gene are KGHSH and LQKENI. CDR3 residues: CASSSSERSSGNTIYF. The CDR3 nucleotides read TGTGCCAGCTCATCAAGCGAGCGGAGCTCTGGAAACACCATATATTTT.

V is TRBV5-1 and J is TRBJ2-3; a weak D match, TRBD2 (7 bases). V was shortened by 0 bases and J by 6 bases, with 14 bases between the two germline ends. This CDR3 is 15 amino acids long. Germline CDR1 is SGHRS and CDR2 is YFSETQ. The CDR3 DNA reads TGCGCCAGCAGCTTGGTCGGCGGGGGCGCGGATACGCAGTATTTT. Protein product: CASSLVGGGADTQYF.

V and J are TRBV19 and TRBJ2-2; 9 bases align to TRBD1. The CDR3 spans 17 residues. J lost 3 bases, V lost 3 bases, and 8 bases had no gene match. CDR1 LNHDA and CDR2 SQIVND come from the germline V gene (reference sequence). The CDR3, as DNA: TGTGCCAGTAGTATCCCTCGACAGGGGGTAGACACCGGGGAGCTGTTTTTT. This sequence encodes CASSIPRQGVDTGELFF.

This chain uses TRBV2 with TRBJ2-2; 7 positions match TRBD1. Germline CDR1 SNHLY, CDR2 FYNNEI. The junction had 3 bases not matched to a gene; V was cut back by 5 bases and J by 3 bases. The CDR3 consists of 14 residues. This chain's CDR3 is CASSSTGDTGELFF. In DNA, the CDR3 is TGTGCCAGCAGTAGCACAGGGGACACCGGGGAGCTGTTTTTT.

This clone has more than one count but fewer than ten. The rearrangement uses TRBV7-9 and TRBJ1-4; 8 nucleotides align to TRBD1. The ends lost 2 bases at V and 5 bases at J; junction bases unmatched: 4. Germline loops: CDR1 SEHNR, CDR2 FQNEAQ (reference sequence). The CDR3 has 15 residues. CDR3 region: CASSLRQGANEKLFF. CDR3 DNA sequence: TGTGCCAGCAGCTTACGTCAGGGGGCCAATGAAAAACTGTTTTTT.

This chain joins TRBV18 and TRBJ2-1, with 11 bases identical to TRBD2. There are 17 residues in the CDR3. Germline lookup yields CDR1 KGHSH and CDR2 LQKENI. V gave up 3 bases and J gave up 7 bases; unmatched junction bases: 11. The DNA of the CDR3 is TGTGCCAGCTCACCGCCGGGGCTAGCGGGAGGCGGGAATGAGCAGTTCTTC. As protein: CASSPPGLAGGGNEQFF.

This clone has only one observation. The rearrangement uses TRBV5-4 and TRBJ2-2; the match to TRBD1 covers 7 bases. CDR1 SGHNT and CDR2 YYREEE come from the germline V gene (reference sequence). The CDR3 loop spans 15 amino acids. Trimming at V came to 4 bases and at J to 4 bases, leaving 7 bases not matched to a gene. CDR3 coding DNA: TGTGCCAGCAGCCTAGACAGGGAATTCACCGGGGAGCTGTTTTTT. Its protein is CASSLDREFTGELFF.